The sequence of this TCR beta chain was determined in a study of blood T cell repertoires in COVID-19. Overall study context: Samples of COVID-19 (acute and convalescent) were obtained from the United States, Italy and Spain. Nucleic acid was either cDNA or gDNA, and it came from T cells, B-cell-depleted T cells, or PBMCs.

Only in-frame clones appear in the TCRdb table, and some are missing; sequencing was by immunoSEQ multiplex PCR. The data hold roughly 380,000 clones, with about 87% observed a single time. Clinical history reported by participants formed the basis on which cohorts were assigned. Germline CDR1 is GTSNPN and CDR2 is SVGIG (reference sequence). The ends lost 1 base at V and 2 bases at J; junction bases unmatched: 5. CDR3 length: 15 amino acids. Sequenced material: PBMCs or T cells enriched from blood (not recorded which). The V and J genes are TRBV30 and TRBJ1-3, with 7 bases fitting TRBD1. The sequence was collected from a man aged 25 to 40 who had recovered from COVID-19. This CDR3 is CAWSAQTGPGNTIYF. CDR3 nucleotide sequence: TGTGCCTGGAGTGCCCAGACAGGGCCTGGAAACACCATATATTTT.